These 25 T cell receptor beta chains share one sample of origin, sequenced in a study of T cells in Graves' hyperthyroidism and ophthalmopathy. The CDR3 regions of TCR beta were amplified from RNA transcripts. HTBI primers were employed in a first-round RT-PCR of the TCR CDR3. TCRdb independently ran MiXCR on the multiplex PCR reads; one entry per CDR3 protein. The sample yields 45,000 or so distinct CDR3 sequences, 45% to 50% seen once. Source material: peripheral blood or thyroid tissue (not recorded which). The receptor source for this set is a woman between 50 and 59 years old with Graves' hyperthyroidism.

This clonotype has ten or more counts. The V call is TRBV11-2, the J call TRBJ2-7; maybe TRBD1 (6 bases). The germline gives CDR1 SGHAT, CDR2 FQNNGV. V lost 5 bases and J lost 2, with 13 bases in between. The CDR3 runs to 14 residues. DNA of the CDR3: TGTGCCAGCAGCCCTAGGGACATAACCTACGAGCAGTACTTC. This encodes CASSPRDITYEQYF.

The CDR3 DNA is TGCGCCAGCAGTCGAATGACAGAACAGGGGGACTACACCTTC. This translates into CASSRMTEQGDYTF. The chain carries TRBV4-1 and TRBJ1-2; 8 bases are a match to TRBD1. The CDR3 sequence is 14 residues long. CDR1 MGHRA and CDR2 YSYEKL come from the germline V gene. V was pared by 6 bases and J by 10 bases, with 13 bases of the junction left unmatched.

This clonotype was observed a few times. This may arise from a read error, as a much more abundant clone is one base away. The gene calls are TRBV20-1 and TRBJ2-3; D unresolved. Germline CDR1 reads DFQATT; CDR2 reads SNEGSKA (reference sequence). The CDR3 has 12 residues. The CDR3 is CNAPHPPKPQYF. CDR3 coding DNA: TGCAATGCTCCCCACCCCCCGAAACCGCAGTATTTT.

This clonotype was counted ten times or more. V is TRBV7-2 and J is TRBJ1-2; D gene unclear. Germline V CDR1 and CDR2: SGHTA, FQGNSA. This CDR3 is built from 14 residues. Deletions cut 1 base from V and 0 bases from J, with 6 bases between. The CDR3 DNA sequence: TGTGCCAGCAGCTTAGGGCCCTCTAACTATGGCTACACCTTC. Its protein is CASSLGPSNYGYTF.

This clonotype was seen many times. V gene TRBV20-1 combines with J gene TRBJ1-1, with D unclear. The CDR3 is 12 residues long. Germline V gene lookup returns CDR1 DFQATT and CDR2 SNEGSKA (reference sequence). CDR3 residues: CNIGLSGTEAFF. The DNA for the CDR3 is TGCAATATTGGCCTATCCGGCACTGAAGCTTTCTTT.

The chain employs TRBV7-2 and TRBJ2-7; TRBD2 agrees at 7 bases. The J segment lost 6 bases and the V segment lost 7 bases, leaving 15 bases of the junction unmatched. Germline V CDR1 and CDR2: SGHTA, FQGNSA. This CDR3 is 15 amino acids long. The CDR3 reads CASTPLEGGPGEQYF. In DNA form, the CDR3 reads TGTGCCAGCACCCCCTTGGAGGGAGGGCCGGGCGAGCAGTACTTC.

The chain links TRBV20-1 to TRBJ1-5, with D perhaps matching TRBD1 (5 bases). Germline V gene lookup returns CDR1 DFQATT and CDR2 SNEGSKA (reference sequence). This CDR3 has 10 amino acids. V gave up 3 bases and J gave up 12 bases, with 9 bases separating them. The CDR3 sequence: CSARGRDQHF. The CDR3 region has the DNA TGCAGTGCTAGGGGGCGGGACCAGCATTTT.

The chain is built from TRBV5-1 and TRBJ1-1; the D is unclear. CDR3 length: 13 residues. Per the germline V gene, CDR1 is SGHRS and CDR2 is YFSETQ. V lost 5 bases and J 3 bases, leaving 11 bases between the germline ends. The CDR3 protein is CASSWLLDTEAFF. In DNA, the CDR3 is TGCGCCAGCAGTTGGTTATTGGACACTGAAGCTTTCTTT. Drawing the rest from reference TRBV5-1 and TRBJ1-1, the complete variable domain is KAGVTQTPRYLIKTRGQQVTLSCSPISGHRSVSWYQQTPGQGLQFLFEYFSETQRNKGNFPGRFSGRQFSNSRSEMNVSTLELGDSALYLCASSWLLDTEAFFGQGTRLTVV.

This clonotype was picked up many times. The rearrangement links TRBV18 to TRBJ1-2; TRBD1 agrees at 8 bases. There are 13 residues in the CDR3. The junction had 6 bases not matched to a gene; V was cut back by 4 bases and J by 8 bases. CDR1 KGHSH and CDR2 LQKENI come from the germline V gene. CDR3 sequence: CASSLTTGDGYTF. CDR3 nucleotides: TGTGCCAGCTCACTTACGACAGGGGACGGCTACACCTTC.

Ten or more counts support this clonotype. The J gene is TRBJ1-5, the V gene TRBV20-1, with unresolved D. The CDR3 contains 15 residues. V lost 2 bases, J lost 3 bases, and 14 bases lay in between. Germline CDR1 is DFQATT and CDR2 is SNEGSKA (reference sequence). This CDR3 reads CSARRWQANNQPQHF. In DNA form, the CDR3 reads TGCAGTGCTAGAAGGTGGCAGGCTAACAATCAGCCCCAGCATTTT.

V gene TRBV24-1 combines with J gene TRBJ1-1; possibly TRBD1 for D (5 bases). The CDR3 consists of 15 residues. Trimming pared 4 bases from V and 2 bases from J, leaving 13 bases between. Germline V gene sequence: CDR1 KGHDR, CDR2 SFDVKD. The CDR3 region is CATSDVPGPNTEAFF. The CDR3 DNA sequence: TGTGCCACCAGTGACGTACCGGGACCCAACACTGAAGCTTTCTTT.

Ten or more counts support this clonotype. The chain carries TRBV5-6 and TRBJ2-5; possibly TRBD1 for D (5 bases). The CDR3 covers 14 residues. CDR1 SGHDT and CDR2 YYEEEE come from the germline V gene. Trimming cost V 6 bases and J 2 bases, with 14 bases left between them. The DNA of the CDR3 is TGTGCCAGCACCCCGCTGGGGCTTCAAGAGACCCAGTACTTC. This translates into CASTPLGLQETQYF.

This sequence joins TRBV7-9 and TRBJ1-2; unclear D gene. Trimming stripped 3 bases from V and 11 bases from J, with 13 bases between. Germline values: CDR1 SEHNR, CDR2 FQNEAQ (reference sequence). The CDR3 is 12 amino acids. CDR3 sequence reads: CASSFRTTWYTF. CDR3 DNA: TGTGCCAGCAGCTTCCGGACTACATGGTACACCTTC.

This clonotype was seen a single time. The CDR3 loop reads CASRDRGGGQPQHF. The CDR3 DNA reads TGTGCCAGCAGGGACAGGGGAGGCGGTCAGCCCCAGCATTTT. This rearrangement joins TRBV2 to TRBJ1-5; 9 bases are a match to TRBD1. The ends lost 6 bases at V and 6 bases at J; junction bases unmatched: 6. The germline gives CDR1 SNHLY, CDR2 FYNNEI. The CDR3 is 14 residues long.

The gene calls are TRBV20-1 and TRBJ2-2; maybe TRBD2 (5 bases). The germline V gene encodes CDR1 DFQATT and CDR2 SNEGSKA (reference sequence). The CDR3 extends over 14 amino acids. Trimming cost V 6 bases and J 8 bases, with 19 bases left between them. CDR3 sequence: CSASSGPRSGELFF. The CDR3 bases are TGCAGTGCCAGCAGCGGACCAAGAAGTGGGGAGCTGTTTTTT.

The chain employs TRBV7-9 and TRBJ1-2; 9 nucleotides align to TRBD1. The germline V gene has CDR1 SEHNR and CDR2 FQNEAQ (reference sequence). The CDR3 runs 14 residues. V shed 6 bases and J 2 bases; nucleotides not matched to a gene: 4. CDR3 loop: CASRADRGNYGYTF. The CDR3 bases are TGTGCCAGCAGAGCGGACAGGGGAAACTATGGCTACACCTTC.

This clonotype was counted between two and nine times. This likely comes from a read error, as the CDR3 has no conserved phenylalanine or tryptophan at its end. The gene calls are TRBV7-9 and TRBJ1-1; D ambiguous. Germline CDR1 and CDR2: SEHNR and FQNEAQ (reference sequence). Trimming took 5 bases from V and 3 from J, leaving 13 bases between them. This CDR3 spans 14 amino acids. Written as DNA, the CDR3 is TGTGCCAGCAGCCAAGCCGTACAATACACTGAAGCTTTCCTT. It encodes CASSQAVQYTEAFL.

This clonotype was seen at least ten times. The CDR3 region is CASTPVNTGELFF. CDR3 coding DNA: TGCGCCAGCACCCCAGTAAACACCGGGGAGCTGTTTTTT. This chain joins TRBV5-1 and TRBJ2-2, with D uncertain. CDR3 size: 13 residues. Germline loops: CDR1 SGHRS, CDR2 YFSETQ. V was clipped by 6 bases and J by 2 bases, with 8 bases between them.

This clonotype was seen a few times. Germline and junction disagree at one end, which may indicate a read error. V is TRBV6-1 and J is TRBJ2-5; 8 positions agree with TRBD1. From germline, CDR1 is MNHNS and CDR2 SASEGT. The length of the CDR3 is 15 residues. CDR3 nucleotides: TGTGGCAGCGGTCCGGGACAGGTGACTCGAGAGACCCAGTACTTC. Protein sequence: CGSGPGQVTRETQYF.

The genes are TRBV7-9 and TRBJ1-5; D not certain. V was trimmed by 6 bases and J by 1 base, leaving 10 bases between them. Germline V lookup: CDR1 SEHNR, CDR2 FQNEAQ (reference sequence). CDR3 length: 14 amino acids. CDR3 bases: TGTGCCAGCAGTTGGGCCGGCAGCAATCAGCCCCAGCATTTT. It codes for CASSWAGSNQPQHF.

The chain combines TRBV10-3 with TRBJ2-7; 9 bases align to TRBD2. Germline V CDR1 and CDR2: ENHRY, SYGVKD. This CDR3 has 14 residues. V lost 10 bases to trimming and J lost 6 bases; unmatched junction nucleotides: 13. CDR3 DNA: TGTGCCACCTCCCGGGAGCGGGGGGAGGCCGAGCAGTACTTC. Protein sequence: CATSRERGEAEQYF.

The gene calls are TRBV10-3 and TRBJ1-4; D possibly corresponds to TRBD1 (5 bases). Trimming took 6 bases from V and 7 from J, leaving 6 bases between them. The CDR3 has 11 residues. Germline V gene lookup returns CDR1 ENHRY and CDR2 SYGVKD. The CDR3 DNA is TGTGCCATCAGGGACACTGAAAAACTGTTTTTT. It encodes CAIRDTEKLFF.

The chain is built from TRBV7-9 and TRBJ2-7, with D possibly being TRBD2 (5 bases). Germline V gene sequence: CDR1 SEHNR, CDR2 FQNEAQ (reference sequence). The CDR3 runs to 15 residues. Trimming removed 5 bases at V and 4 bases at J, with 18 bases between. CDR3 residues: CASSADGKVAYEQYF. The CDR3 region has the DNA TGTGCCAGCAGCGCCGACGGGAAAGTGGCATACGAGCAGTACTTC.

This clonotype was detected a few times. This chain joins TRBV29-1 and TRBJ1-1; 7 nucleotides align to TRBD1. Germline CDR1 SQVTM, CDR2 ANQGSEA. J lost 0 bases, V lost 4 bases, and 2 bases had no gene match. This CDR3 contains 13 residues. The CDR3 is CSVGGGMNTEAFF. CDR3 sequence (DNA): TGCAGCGTTGGAGGGGGCATGAACACTGAAGCTTTCTTT.

This clonotype was seen only a few times. Sequence at one end of the junction differs from germline and may be a read error. This rearrangement joins TRBV6-1 to TRBJ1-1; D unclear. Germline values: CDR1 MNHNS, CDR2 SASEGT. The CDR3 is 11 amino acids. CDR3 residues: CASSENLLATF. The CDR3 DNA reads as TGTGCCAGCAGTGAAAATCTCCTTGCCACCTTT.